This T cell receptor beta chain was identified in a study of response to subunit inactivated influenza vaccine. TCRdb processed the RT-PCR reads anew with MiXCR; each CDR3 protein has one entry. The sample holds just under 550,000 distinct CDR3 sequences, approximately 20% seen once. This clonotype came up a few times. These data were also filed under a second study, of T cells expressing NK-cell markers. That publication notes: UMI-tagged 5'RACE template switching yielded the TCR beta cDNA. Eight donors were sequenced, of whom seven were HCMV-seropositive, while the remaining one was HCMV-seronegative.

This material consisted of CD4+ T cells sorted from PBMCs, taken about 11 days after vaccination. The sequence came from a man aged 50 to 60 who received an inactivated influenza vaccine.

The CDR3: CASSLTGTGGREQYF. The CDR3 coding sequence is TGTGCCAGCAGTTTAACCGGGACAGGGGGTCGCGAGCAGTACTTC. The genes are TRBV27 and TRBJ2-7; 11 bases fit TRBD1. Germline V CDR1 and CDR2: MNHEY, SMNVEV (reference sequence). The CDR3 is 15 residues long. V shed 2 bases and J 6 bases; nucleotides not matched to a gene: 6.